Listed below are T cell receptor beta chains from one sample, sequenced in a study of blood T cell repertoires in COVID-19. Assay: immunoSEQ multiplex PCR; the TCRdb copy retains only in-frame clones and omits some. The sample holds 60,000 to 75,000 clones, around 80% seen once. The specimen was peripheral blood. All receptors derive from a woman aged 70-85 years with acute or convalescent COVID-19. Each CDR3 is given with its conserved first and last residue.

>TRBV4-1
CASSQPGLAGGTNTGELFF
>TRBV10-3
CAISEGGGEETQYF
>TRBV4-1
CASKWASGSTDTQYF
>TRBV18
CASSPPWLRTGQQNIQYF
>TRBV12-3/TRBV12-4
CASGTAGSEKLFF
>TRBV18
CASSPTSGVRTEAFF
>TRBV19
CASSIGPLNTEAFF
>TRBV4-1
CASSQVTGLGNTIYF
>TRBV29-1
CSVADSGGPPDTQYF
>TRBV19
CASRQAPPGNEKLFF
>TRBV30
CAWRPQAYGYTF
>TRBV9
CASSEWEGGNTGELFF
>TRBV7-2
CASSSDYTDTQYF
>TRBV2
CASRAGQSYGYTF
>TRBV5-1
CASSYLTGAGTQYF
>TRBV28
CASSSLLGSSYNEQFF
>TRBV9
CASSVDGDTQYF
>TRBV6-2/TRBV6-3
CASSYLTGPANTGELFF
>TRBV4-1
CASSQEIQLRGNQPQHF
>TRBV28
CASSPHGDGGYTF
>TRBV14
CASSPGSQQFF
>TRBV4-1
CASSQTRDLQETQYF
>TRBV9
CASSPWGGSGIQETQYF
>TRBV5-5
CASSLGGQALSYGYTF
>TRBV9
CASSTSSGNTIYF
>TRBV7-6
CASSLGAERLGNEQFF
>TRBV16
CASGSGTDTQYF
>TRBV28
CASSLVVGAGGTDTQYF
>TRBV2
CAPFAGTVPSEDGYTF
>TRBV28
CASSLIQEKLFF
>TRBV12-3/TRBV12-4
CASSLGGAGELFF
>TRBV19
CASSIFNPGTGKGGYGYTF
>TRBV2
CASSDPAAGYNSPLHF
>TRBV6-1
CASSVLIRTNPSNYGYTF
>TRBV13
CASSLPGTGTGQQYF
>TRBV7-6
CASSLGGGQFSNQPQHF
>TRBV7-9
CASSLWGQGGGYTF
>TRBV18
CASSQPGDAKNIQYF
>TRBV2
CASSETLLEQYF
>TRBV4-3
CASSQGASGGTDTQYF
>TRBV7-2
CASSYRQTNRNGYTF